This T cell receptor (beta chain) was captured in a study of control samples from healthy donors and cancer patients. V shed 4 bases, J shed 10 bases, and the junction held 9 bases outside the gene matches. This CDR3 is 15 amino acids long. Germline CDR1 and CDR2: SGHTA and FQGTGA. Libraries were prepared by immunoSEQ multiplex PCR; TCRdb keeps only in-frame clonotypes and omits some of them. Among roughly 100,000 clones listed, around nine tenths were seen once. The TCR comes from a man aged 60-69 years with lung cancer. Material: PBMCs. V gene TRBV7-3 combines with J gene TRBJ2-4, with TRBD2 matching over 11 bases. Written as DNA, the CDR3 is TGTGCCAGCAGCTCGGAACTAGCGGGGGCTCGGATTCAGTACTTC. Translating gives CASSSELAGARIQYF. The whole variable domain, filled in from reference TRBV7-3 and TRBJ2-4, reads GAGVSQTPSNKVTEKGKYVELRCDPISGHTALYWYRQSLGQGPEFLIYFQGTGAADDSGLPNDRFFAVRPEGSVSTLKIQRTERGDSAVYLCASSSELAGARIQYFGAGTRLSVL.